Each of the 26 T cell receptor beta chains below was sequenced from the same sample in a study of cytomegalovirus exposure and HLA in healthy donors. The PCR made use of 60 Vbeta and 13 Jbeta primers. The assay was immunoSEQ multiplex PCR, and TCRdb's table has in-frame clones only and misses some. This table holds about 110,000 clones, 81% found once. The sample taken for sequencing was PBMCs. The receptors here all came from a man under 40 in good health and CMV-seronegative.

The chain employs TRBV2 and TRBJ2-3; 7 bases align to TRBD1. Germline loops: CDR1 SNHLY, CDR2 FYNNEI. The CDR3 extends over 15 amino acids. The V gene end was trimmed by 4 bases and the J gene end by 0 bases; junction bases not matched to a gene: 4. The CDR3 sequence: CASSGQGASTDTQYF. DNA of the CDR3: TGTGCCAGCAGTGGACAGGGAGCTAGCACAGATACGCAGTATTTT.

The J gene is TRBJ2-3, the V gene TRBV2; possible D gene TRBD2, 7 bases. CDR1 is SNHLY, CDR2 FYNNEI, per germline. The CDR3 sequence is 12 residues long. Trimming pared 7 bases from V and 13 bases from J, leaving 18 bases between. This CDR3 is CASMYEGGGEYF. In DNA form, the CDR3 reads TGTGCCAGCATGTACGAGGGGGGGGGCGAGTATTTT.

The chain uses TRBV7-2 and TRBJ1-3; D ambiguous. Germline V gene data show CDR1 as SGHTA and CDR2 as FQGNSA. The V end lost 2 bases, the J end lost 9 bases, and 11 bases lay between the germline ends. The CDR3 runs 13 residues. The CDR3 DNA reads as TGTGCCAGCAGCTTATCTCCTCAGTTCACCATATATTTT. The encoded protein is CASSLSPQFTIYF.

The genes are TRBV5-1 and TRBJ2-7, with no clear D. CDR3 size: 14 residues. V was clipped by 1 base and J by 7 bases, with 15 bases between them. CDR1 is SGHRS and CDR2 is YFSETQ in the germline V gene. CDR3 bases: TGCGCCAGCAGCTTGAATAACGTCCCTACGGAGCAGTACTTC. Translating gives CASSLNNVPTEQYF. Variable domain in full (rest from reference TRBV5-1 and TRBJ2-7): KAGVTQTPRYLIKTRGQQVTLSCSPISGHRSVSWYQQTPGQGLQFLFEYFSETQRNKGNFPGRFSGRQFSNSRSEMNVSTLELGDSALYLCASSLNNVPTEQYFGPGTRLTVT.

The chain is built from TRBV30 and TRBJ2-1; 10 nucleotides match TRBD2. Germline V gives CDR1 GTSNPN, CDR2 SVGIG (reference sequence). V lost 3 bases to trimming and J lost 8 bases; unmatched junction nucleotides: 7. The CDR3 totals 14 residues. CDR3: CAWSIAGGRDEQFF. CDR3 DNA sequence: TGTGCCTGGAGCATAGCGGGGGGTCGGGATGAGCAGTTCTTC.

J is TRBJ2-3 and V is TRBV18, with TRBD1 matching over 10 bases. The V and J ends lost 6 bases and 10 bases, in that order; junction bases with no gene match: 10. In germline, CDR1 is KGHSH, CDR2 LQKENI. CDR3 length: 14 residues. DNA of the CDR3: TGTGCCAGCTCGCCAAGTACCGGGACAGGGGCGCAGTATTTT. Protein sequence: CASSPSTGTGAQYF. Full variable domain (rest looked up from reference TRBV18 and TRBJ2-3): NAGVMQNPRHLVRRRGQEARLRCSPMKGHSHVYWYRQLPEEGLKFMVYLQKENIIDESGMPKERFSAEFPKEGPSILRIQQVVRGDSAAYFCASSPSTGTGAQYFGPGTRLTVL.

This chain links TRBV6-1 with TRBJ2-5; perhaps TRBD2 as D (6 bases). The J call may be incorrect, as the DNA end agrees better with TRBJ2-7. CDR3 length: 14 residues. Germline loops: CDR1 MNHNS, CDR2 SASEGT. The CDR3, as DNA: TGTGCCAGCAGAGACCTGGGACTGCCCTACGAGCAGTACTTC. It codes for CASRDLGLPYEQYF.

This chain connects TRBV27 to TRBJ1-2; D is ambiguous. Germline V gene sequence: CDR1 MNHEY, CDR2 SMNVEV (reference sequence). Deletions cut 2 bases from V and 7 bases from J, with 11 bases between. This CDR3 spans 13 amino acids. CDR3 sequence: CASSLGRGSGYTF. In DNA, the CDR3 is TGTGCCAGCAGTTTAGGACGGGGTTCTGGCTACACCTTC.

This chain joins TRBV18 and TRBJ1-2; 8 bases are a match to TRBD1. The CDR3 consists of 15 residues. Germline V CDR1 and CDR2: KGHSH, LQKENI. V was pared by 0 bases and J by 7 bases, with 7 bases of the junction left unmatched. The DNA of the CDR3 is TGTGCCAGCTCACCACCGACGACAGGGGTGGGTGGCTACACCTTC. This encodes CASSPPTTGVGGYTF. The variable domain in full, completed from reference TRBV18 and TRBJ1-2, reads NAGVMQNPRHLVRRRGQEARLRCSPMKGHSHVYWYRQLPEEGLKFMVYLQKENIIDESGMPKERFSAEFPKEGPSILRIQQVVRGDSAAYFCASSPPTTGVGGYTFGSGTRLTVV.

The V gene is TRBV9, the J gene TRBJ1-6; maybe TRBD1 (6 bases). V lost 6 bases, J lost 7 bases, and 11 bases lay in between. This CDR3 contains 13 residues. Germline loops: CDR1 SGDLS, CDR2 YYNGEE. CDR3 nucleotide sequence: TGTGCCAGCAAGGGGGAGTTGAATTCACCCCTCCACTTT. It is translated as CASKGELNSPLHF.

V usage is TRBV5-1 and J usage is TRBJ2-7, with 7 bases aligning to TRBD2. The CDR3 is 14 amino acids. Germline V gene data show CDR1 as SGHRS and CDR2 as YFSETQ. Trimming removed 1 base from V and 4 bases from J; junction bases left unmatched: 5. In nucleotides, the CDR3 is TGCGCCAGCAGCTTGTCCAGCGGGATGTACGAGCAGTACTTC. This gives the protein CASSLSSGMYEQYF.

This clone was found a few times. V gene TRBV11-3 combines with J gene TRBJ2-3; 7 nucleotides match TRBD1. The CDR3 spans 15 residues. Germline assignment: CDR1 SGHNT and CDR2 YENEEA. Germline trimming cut 1 base from V and 5 bases from J; bases unmatched to any gene: 6. The CDR3 reads CASSLGKGGIDTQYF. The CDR3 DNA follows: TGTGCCAGCAGCTTAGGTAAAGGGGGCATAGATACGCAGTATTTT.

V gene TRBV14 combines with J gene TRBJ2-2; D is perhaps TRBD1 (6 bases). The CDR3 contains 14 residues. Trimming removed 4 bases at V and 1 base at J, with 7 bases between. Germline values: CDR1 SGHDN, CDR2 FVKESK. The CDR3 DNA follows: TGTGCCAGCAGCCTACAGGGGAACACCGGGGAGCTGTTTTTT. Translated: CASSLQGNTGELFF.

This clone was counted between two and nine times. The V and J genes are TRBV5-6 and TRBJ2-7, with 9 bases fitting TRBD1. Germline trimming cut 4 bases from V and 4 bases from J; bases unmatched to any gene: 6. This CDR3 has 14 residues. Germline V gene lookup returns CDR1 SGHDT and CDR2 YYEEEE. In DNA form, the CDR3 reads TGTGCCAGCAGCAGACAGGGGGGGCGATACGAGCAGTACTTC. Its protein is CASSRQGGRYEQYF.

The chain links TRBV6-5 to TRBJ1-1, with unresolved D. Looked up from germline, CDR1 is MNHEY and CDR2 is SVGAGI. V was shortened by 2 bases and J by 4 bases, with 8 bases between the two germline ends. CDR3 size: 13 residues. The CDR3 reads CASSYRESTEAFF. In nucleotides, the CDR3 is TGTGCCAGCAGTTACAGGGAGAGCACTGAAGCTTTCTTT.

The rearrangement links TRBV29-1 to TRBJ2-7, with 8 bases that match TRBD2. The CDR3 covers 14 residues. Trimming at V came to 4 bases and at J to 3 bases, leaving 8 bases not matched to a gene. Germline V gene lookup returns CDR1 SQVTM and CDR2 ANQGSEA. The CDR3 here is CSVVLAVPHYEQYF. The CDR3 coding sequence is TGCAGCGTTGTACTAGCGGTACCTCACTACGAGCAGTACTTC.

The chain combines TRBV27 with TRBJ2-7; maybe TRBD2 (6 bases). The CDR3 spans 14 residues. Trimming removed 3 bases from V and 3 bases from J, with 12 bases in between. Germline assignment: CDR1 MNHEY and CDR2 SMNVEV (reference sequence). The CDR3 loop reads CASSFGRTSYEQYF. The CDR3 nucleotides are TGTGCCAGCAGTTTTGGGAGGACGAGCTACGAGCAGTACTTC.

This clone was recorded once. The chain joins TRBV5-5 to TRBJ1-1, with 8 bases lining up with TRBD1. V gave up 0 bases and J gave up 5 bases; unmatched junction bases: 0. The CDR3 has 13 amino acids. CDR1 and CDR2 from the germline V gene are SGHKS and YYEKEE (reference sequence). This chain's CDR3 is CASSLGTGTEAFF. CDR3 sequence (DNA): TGTGCCAGCAGCTTGGGGACAGGGACTGAAGCTTTCTTT.

J is TRBJ1-6 and V is TRBV2; D unresolved. Germline loops: CDR1 SNHLY, CDR2 FYNNEI. This CDR3 comprises 15 residues. V lost 6 bases and J 0 bases, leaving 9 bases between the germline ends. The CDR3 reads CASRREDSYNSPLHF. As DNA, the CDR3 is TGTGCCAGCAGAAGGGAGGACTCCTATAATTCACCCCTCCACTTT. Full variable domain (rest looked up from reference TRBV2 and TRBJ1-6): EPEVTQTPSHQVTQMGQEVILRCVPISNHLYFYWYRQILGQKVEFLVSFYNNEISEKSEIFDDQFSVERPDGSNFTLKIRSTKLEDSAMYFCASRREDSYNSPLHFGNGTRLTVT.

The chain recombines TRBV7-5 with TRBJ2-5; the table's D gene call, TRBD2, was not cross checked with the DNA. The DNA end is a closer match to TRBJ2-7, so the J assignment may be wrong. TRBV7-5 is a documented pseudogene. CDR3 length: 13 amino acids. The CDR3 bases are TGTGCCAGAAGCTTACACTTTGGGAGCGAGCAGTACTTC. Protein sequence: CARSLHFGSEQYF.

V and J are TRBV7-3 and TRBJ2-2, with a possible D match to TRBD1 (6 bases). Germline V gene sequence: CDR1 SGHTA, CDR2 FQGTGA. The CDR3 extends over 13 amino acids. The germline V and J ends were trimmed by 4 bases and 6 bases, with 9 bases remaining between them. In DNA, the CDR3 is TGTGCCAGCAGCTACAGGGTTCCCGGGGAGCTGTTTTTT. Translation: CASSYRVPGELFF. Complete variable domain (other parts from reference TRBV7-3 and TRBJ2-2): GAGVSQTPSNKVTEKGKYVELRCDPISGHTALYWYRQSLGQGPEFLIYFQGTGAADDSGLPNDRFFAVRPEGSVSTLKIQRTERGDSAVYLCASSYRVPGELFFGEGSRLTVL.

This sequence joins TRBV6-5 and TRBJ1-1; D is ambiguous. Trimming removed 0 bases at V and 4 bases at J, with 12 bases between. The CDR3 runs to 15 residues. CDR1 MNHEY and CDR2 SVGAGI come from the germline V gene. CDR3 DNA: TGTGCCAGCAGTTACTCGTTCGTGGGAGGCACTGAAGCTTTCTTT. Translated, it gives CASSYSFVGGTEAFF.

V is TRBV2 and J is TRBJ1-2; 8 positions agree with TRBD1. CDR1 and CDR2 from the germline V gene are SNHLY and FYNNEI. This CDR3 has 12 residues. V lost 9 bases, J lost 3 bases, and 3 bases stayed unmatched. The CDR3 DNA sequence: TGTGCCAGAACAGGGGGGTACTATGGCTACACCTTC. This codes for CARTGGYYGYTF.

There are a few counts of this clone. Here the CDR3 reads CASSLGLAGVMDTQYF. The CDR3 DNA is TGTGCCAGCAGCTTGGGGCTAGCGGGGGTCATGGATACGCAGTATTTT. This chain joins TRBV5-6 and TRBJ2-3; TRBD2 matches 10 bases. This CDR3 region has 16 residues. V shed 0 bases and J 6 bases; nucleotides not matched to a gene: 7. Per the germline V gene, CDR1 is SGHDT and CDR2 is YYEEEE.

V usage is TRBV7-9 and J usage is TRBJ1-5, with D hard to call. CDR3 length: 14 amino acids. With 5 bases removed from V and 1 base from J, the gap between germline ends came to 9 bases. Germline V lookup: CDR1 SEHNR, CDR2 FQNEAQ (reference sequence). The CDR3 DNA reads as TGTGCCAGCAGCCCCAGAGGGAGCAATCAGCCCCAGCATTTT. This translates into CASSPRGSNQPQHF. Combining the CDR3 with reference TRBV7-9 and TRBJ1-5 gives the whole variable domain DTGVSQNPRHKITKRGQNVTFRCDPISEHNRLYWYRQTLGQGPEFLTYFQNEAQLEKSRLLSDRFSAERPKGSFSTLEIQRTEQGDSAMYLCASSPRGSNQPQHFGDGTRLSIL.

The genes are TRBV25-1 and TRBJ1-6; 8 positions agree with TRBD1. Germline CDR1 MGHDK, CDR2 SYGVNS. The CDR3 runs 17 residues. V was pared by 5 bases and J by 10 bases, with 16 bases of the junction left unmatched. The DNA of the CDR3 is TGTGCCAGCAGTCCAATTGATTGGCGACAGGGGATGTCACCCCTCCACTTT. The encoded protein is CASSPIDWRQGMSPLHF.